This T cell receptor (beta chain) was retrieved from a study of cytomegalovirus exposure and HLA in healthy donors. Study-wide context: The Caucasian-associated ancestry cluster contained 81% of the approximately 430 genotyped donors. Study outcomes and limitations: Within an earlier analysis, most TCR beta V segments proved productive either about 90% or about 30% of the time. Sequencing depth roughly uniform across donors was assumed in presence/absence analyses. The availability of immune exposure information extended only to CMV serostatus.

This CDR3 is 15 amino acids long. Germline V gene data show CDR1 as SGHNT and CDR2 as YYREEE (reference sequence). V trimming: 0 bases; J trimming: 8 bases; junction bases outside the gene matches: 8. This clone occurred a few times. Its matching antigen is unknown. The PCR had 60 Vbeta and 13 Jbeta primers. Some clones are missing from TCRdb's copy, which holds only in-frame ones; the method was immunoSEQ multiplex PCR. The table includes 95,000 to 150,000 clones, around three quarters detected once. The rearrangement links TRBV5-4 to TRBJ2-1; 7 bases map to TRBD2. The clonotype originates from a man between 18 and 29 years old in good health and CMV-seropositive. The sequenced sample was PBMCs. The CDR3 sequence is CASSLALAVEDEQFF. As DNA, the CDR3 is TGTGCCAGCAGCTTGGCTCTAGCGGTAGAGGATGAGCAGTTCTTC.